This T cell receptor (beta chain) comes out of a study of shared clonotypes between healthy human individuals. The CDR3 has 16 amino acids. CDR1 and CDR2 from the germline V gene are KGHSH and LQKENI. V lost 1 base to trimming and J lost 4 bases, with 15 bases between them. Caucasian adults living in Nashville, Tennessee, provided all samples. Genomic DNA of each subset was evenly split across several immunoSEQ plates. Sequencing used immunoSEQ multiplex PCR; TCRdb keeps in-frame clones, though not all of them. Of roughly 2.5 million clones listed, 90% to 95% were seen once; the top ten hold 0.14%. The rearrangement links TRBV18 to TRBJ2-3; D is perhaps TRBD2 (5 bases). Sequencing used naive CD4+ T cells sorted from blood. Sample subset: CD45RA+ positively selected. This clonotype was obtained from a man younger than 30 in good health. In DNA, the CDR3 is TGTGCCAGCTCACCACGTTCGGGTATCGGGGCAGATACGCAGTATTTT. It yields the protein CASSPRSGIGADTQYF.